Each of the 28 T cell receptor beta chains below was sequenced from the same sample in a study of T-cell memory formation after mild COVID-19. TCRdb analysed the 5' RACE reads with MiXCR anew, one entry per CDR3 protein. Of about 82,000 distinct CDR3 sequences listed, about 13% are singletons. Source material: PBMCs or a T cell subset sorted from them (not recorded which). All receptors come from a man aged 18 to 29 who had mild COVID-19 (a few samples of this study predate the infection). Cell type and time point are not known.

The chain joins TRBV20-1 to TRBJ2-1; D unclear. V was clipped by 2 bases and J by 4 bases, with 15 bases between them. The V gene's germline CDR1 is DFQATT and CDR2 SNEGSKA (reference sequence). The CDR3 extends over 15 amino acids. CDR3 in amino acids: CSARFTVTTYNEQFF. For the CDR3, the DNA is TGCAGTGCTAGATTCACGGTAACTACTTACAATGAGCAGTTCTTC.

V is TRBV25-1 and J is TRBJ2-7; D is possibly TRBD2 (5 bases). Germline V gene sequence: CDR1 MGHDK, CDR2 SYGVNS. Trimming shortened V by 8 bases and J by 0 bases, and 14 bases separated the two germline ends. The CDR3 spans 14 residues. In DNA, the CDR3 is TGTGCCAGCGTGAGGGATCGAAACTCCTACGAGCAGTACTTC. Protein sequence: CASVRDRNSYEQYF.

In its sample, this clonotype was seen a few times. The genes are TRBV10-3 and TRBJ2-1, with 10 bases identical to TRBD2. The length of the CDR3 is 12 residues. The V gene's germline CDR1 is ENHRY and CDR2 SYGVKD. The V gene end was trimmed by 2 bases and the J gene end by 14 bases; junction bases not matched to a gene: 3. The CDR3 DNA sequence: TGTGCCATCAGTGAGGGTCTAGCGGGGGAGTTCTTC. It codes for CAISEGLAGEFF.

This clonotype occurred a few times. The V and J genes are TRBV4-1 and TRBJ2-1; TRBD2 might be the D (6 bases). V was clipped by 2 bases and J by 5 bases, with 16 bases between them. The CDR3 loop spans 16 amino acids. Per the germline V gene, CDR1 is MGHRA and CDR2 is YSYEKL. The CDR3 sequence: CASSQLGRERHNEQFF. The CDR3 DNA follows: TGCGCCAGCAGCCAACTCGGCCGGGAGAGACACAATGAGCAGTTCTTC.

V usage is TRBV20-1 and J usage is TRBJ2-7, with D possibly being TRBD1 (5 bases). V was cut by 3 bases and J by 9 bases, with 15 bases left in between. This CDR3 spans 12 amino acids. CDR1 is DFQATT, CDR2 SNEGSKA, per germline (reference sequence). The CDR3, as DNA: TGCAGTGCTAGGGATCTTGGGGCCGGGCAGTACTTC. It codes for CSARDLGAGQYF.

This clonotype was seen ten or more times. The J gene is TRBJ2-5, the V gene TRBV7-9; unclear D gene. This CDR3 contains 11 residues. CDR1 is SEHNR, CDR2 FQNEAQ, per germline (reference sequence). V lost 5 bases and J lost 2, with 3 bases in between. The CDR3 nucleotides are TGTGCCAGCAGCAGACAAGAGACCCAGTACTTC. Translated, it gives CASSRQETQYF.

The rearrangement joins TRBV7-9 to TRBJ1-2; the match to TRBD1 covers 7 bases. Germline CDR1 reads SEHNR; CDR2 reads FQNEAQ (reference sequence). The CDR3 runs to 12 residues. V was pared by 4 bases and J by 8 bases, with 4 bases of the junction left unmatched. CDR3 DNA: TGTGCCAGCAGCTCGACAGGGAACGGCTACACCTTC. Its protein is CASSSTGNGYTF.

This clonotype was picked up a small number of times. The chain is built from TRBV21-1 and TRBJ2-1. TRBV21-1 is recorded as a pseudogene. The length of the CDR3 is 14 residues. As DNA, the CDR3 is TGTGCGTACCTATCACTTAACTTTTACAATGAGCAGTTCTTC. Translated: CAYLSLNFYNEQFF.

This clonotype has just a few counts. This chain connects TRBV4-1 to TRBJ1-5, with 8 bases matching TRBD1. V lost 0 bases to trimming and J lost 0 bases; unmatched junction nucleotides: 19. The CDR3 consists of 22 residues. Germline CDR1 is MGHRA and CDR2 is YSYEKL. CDR3: CASSQDLGSPGTGHHSNQPQHF. CDR3 nucleotide sequence: TGCGCCAGCAGCCAAGATCTAGGCTCGCCCGGGACAGGCCATCATAGCAATCAGCCCCAGCATTTT.

The chain joins TRBV6-2 or TRBV6-3 to TRBJ2-2; TRBD1 might be the D (5 bases). With 5 bases removed from V and 0 bases from J, the gap between germline ends came to 16 bases. CDR3 size: 17 residues. Germline CDR1 and CDR2: MNHEY and SVGEGT. The CDR3 protein is CASSRPPDTANTGELFF. The CDR3 DNA reads TGTGCCAGCAGTCGCCCTCCGGACACCGCGAACACCGGGGAGCTGTTTTTT.

This clonotype was counted many times. The rearrangement uses TRBV7-9 and TRBJ2-3; D unclear. V lost 2 bases, J lost 3 bases, and 9 bases lay in between. This CDR3 has 14 residues. The germline V gene encodes CDR1 SEHNR and CDR2 FQNEAQ (reference sequence). CDR3 region: CASSLNQVTDTQYF. CDR3 DNA sequence: TGTGCCAGCAGCTTAAACCAGGTGACAGATACGCAGTATTTT.

The chain links TRBV10-3 to TRBJ1-1, with a possible D match to TRBD1 (5 bases). Trimming took off 11 bases at V and 5 bases at J, with 12 bases between the two ends. The germline CDR1 and CDR2 sequences are ENHRY and SYGVKD. The CDR3 covers 11 residues. The CDR3 sequence is CASSGRTEAFF. The CDR3 bases are TGTGCCTCCTCAGGGAGAACTGAAGCTTTCTTT.

This clonotype came up a few times. The V call is TRBV7-8, the J call TRBJ2-7; maybe TRBD1 (5 bases). Germline lookup yields CDR1 SGHVS and CDR2 FQNEAQ. The length of the CDR3 is 14 residues. V was trimmed by 1 base and J by 3 bases, leaving 10 bases between them. The CDR3 DNA follows: TGTGCCAGCAGCTTAGTGGCAGACAGCTACGAGCAGTACTTC. It translates to CASSLVADSYEQYF. Full variable domain (outside the CDR3, taken from reference TRBV7-8 and TRBJ2-7): GAGVSQSPRYKVAKRGQDVALRCDPISGHVSLFWYQQALGQGPEFLTYFQNEAQLDKSGLPSDRFFAERPEGSVSTLKIQRTQQEDSAVYLCASSLVADSYEQYFGPGTRLTVT.

This clonotype turned up a few times. The CDR3 spells CASSWTGGGETQYF. The DNA for the CDR3 is TGTGCCAGCAGCTGGACAGGGGGAGGAGAGACCCAGTACTTC. The chain carries TRBV7-9 and TRBJ2-5; 10 nucleotides align to TRBD1. This CDR3 comprises 14 residues. The germline CDR1 and CDR2 sequences are SEHNR and FQNEAQ (reference sequence). V was pared by 4 bases and J by 4 bases, with 3 bases of the junction left unmatched.

Details on this clonotype: This could be a read error, since a much larger clone is one nucleotide away. This rearrangement joins TRBV5-1 to TRBJ1-2, with no clear D. The CDR3 length is 14 residues. Deletions cut 7 bases from V and 7 bases from J, with 20 bases between. Germline V gene lookup returns CDR1 SGHRS and CDR2 YFSETQ. The CDR3, as DNA: TGCGCCAGCGGACCTCCGGGGTGGCTCGTTGGCTACACCTTC. This translates into CASGPPGWLVGYTF. The full variable domain, its missing parts supplied by reference TRBV5-1 and TRBJ1-2, is KAGVTQTPRYLIKTRGQQVTLSCSPISGHRSVSWYQQTPGQGLQFLFEYFSETQRNKGNFPGRFSGRQFSNSRSEMNVSTLELGDSALYLCASGPPGWLVGYTFGSGTRLTVV.

This clonotype was seen a handful of times. V and J are TRBV4-2 and TRBJ2-2; D is unclear. V lost 1 base to trimming and J lost 6 bases, with 3 bases between them. The CDR3 covers 12 residues. Germline V gene sequence: CDR1 LGHNA, CDR2 YNFKEQ. CDR3 DNA sequence: TGTGCCAGCAGCCAAGTGGCCGGGGAGCTGTTTTTT. Translation: CASSQVAGELFF.

V is TRBV5-6 and J is TRBJ1-1; 7 bases map to TRBD1. Trimming at V came to 4 bases and at J to 4 bases, leaving 13 bases not matched to a gene. CDR3 size: 16 residues. Germline V gene sequence: CDR1 SGHDT, CDR2 YYEEEE. CDR3: CASSPPSRDRFTEAFF. The CDR3 DNA is TGTGCCAGCAGCCCTCCCTCCCGGGACAGATTCACTGAAGCTTTCTTT.

This clonotype was counted ten times or more. The V gene is TRBV12-3 or TRBV12-4, the J gene TRBJ2-3; 9 bases fit TRBD1. The CDR3 length is 15 residues. With V trimmed by 5 bases and J by 5 bases, 8 bases remained unmatched. CDR3 DNA: TGTGCCAGCAGTAAAGCCGGGACAGGGCAAGATACGCAGTATTTT. Protein: CASSKAGTGQDTQYF.

In its sample, this clonotype was seen a few times. The chain is built from TRBV20-1 and TRBJ2-3; TRBD2 agrees at 9 bases. The V gene's germline CDR1 is DFQATT and CDR2 SNEGSKA (reference sequence). The CDR3 contains 15 residues. CDR3 sequence (DNA): TGCAGCGCGACCGTAGCGGGGGACGACACAGATACGCAGTATTTT. As protein: CSATVAGDDTDTQYF.

A few counts support this clonotype. The CDR3 region has the DNA TGTGCCAGCAGTGACTCGAACTGGGGGACCCAGTACTTC. This encodes CASSDSNWGTQYF. The rearrangement uses TRBV6-4 and TRBJ2-5; D ambiguous. The CDR3 consists of 13 residues. The germline V gene has CDR1 MRHNA and CDR2 SNTAGT. Trimming shortened V by 0 bases and J by 7 bases, and 9 bases separated the two germline ends.

This clonotype was found many times. This sequence joins TRBV7-2 and TRBJ2-1; a possible D gene is TRBD1 (6 bases). CDR1 and CDR2 (germline): SGHTA, FQGNSA. The CDR3 contains 13 residues. V was trimmed by 5 bases and J by 6 bases, leaving 11 bases between them. CDR3 DNA sequence: TGTGCCAGCAGCCAGGGGCTAGTCAATGAGCAGTTCTTC. Amino acid sequence: CASSQGLVNEQFF.

The CDR3 is CASSPSQTGSSYEQYF. The CDR3 DNA follows: TGTGCCAGCTCACCCTCCCAGACAGGATCCTCCTACGAGCAGTACTTC. The chain uses TRBV18 and TRBJ2-7, with D perhaps TRBD1 (6 bases). Germline loops: CDR1 KGHSH, CDR2 LQKENI. V was shortened by 3 bases and J by 0 bases, with 15 bases between the two germline ends. The CDR3 length is 16 residues.

This clonotype was seen a handful of times. This chain uses TRBV11-2 with TRBJ1-1; tentatively, D is TRBD1 (5 bases). Germline V lookup: CDR1 SGHAT, CDR2 FQNNGV. The CDR3 is made up of 15 amino acids. V was shortened by 5 bases and J by 2 bases, with 15 bases between the two germline ends. CDR3: CASSPVGGPNTEAFF. CDR3 DNA: TGTGCCAGCAGCCCCGTCGGGGGACCCAACACTGAAGCTTTCTTT.

This clonotype was observed a single time. This chain uses TRBV4-1 with TRBJ1-1; 11 bases are a match to TRBD1. The germline gives CDR1 MGHRA, CDR2 YSYEKL. The CDR3 spans 15 residues. Trimming removed 2 bases from V and 5 bases from J; junction bases left unmatched: 4. The CDR3 loop reads CASSQQGQGVTEAFF. The CDR3 DNA sequence: TGCGCCAGCAGCCAACAGGGACAGGGGGTGACTGAAGCTTTCTTT.

This clonotype was detected a few times. This chain uses TRBV9 with TRBJ2-5; 7 bases agree with TRBD1. The CDR3 loop spans 15 amino acids. V lost 10 bases to trimming and J lost 5 bases; unmatched junction nucleotides: 17. The V gene's germline CDR1 is SGDLS and CDR2 YYNGEE. The CDR3 DNA reads TGTGCCGGCACCAGTTGGACAGGCTATGGGGAGACCCAGTACTTC. Encoded protein: CAGTSWTGYGETQYF.

This clonotype was counted a few times. The chain employs TRBV9 and TRBJ1-1; no clear D. Between the trimmed V and J ends, which lost 0 bases and 5 bases, there was a span of 8 bases. The CDR3 consists of 13 residues. Germline assignment: CDR1 SGDLS and CDR2 YYNGEE. This CDR3 reads CASSVGALTEAFF. The CDR3 nucleotides are TGTGCCAGCAGCGTAGGGGCGTTGACTGAAGCTTTCTTT.

This clonotype has more than one count but fewer than ten. The chain couples TRBV12-3 or TRBV12-4 to TRBJ1-2; D may be TRBD1 (5 bases). CDR3 length: 15 residues. Deletions cut 6 bases from V and 8 bases from J, with 22 bases between. CDR3 residues: CASSRPQGRTGGYTF. The CDR3 DNA reads TGTGCCAGCAGCCGACCCCAGGGAAGGACGGGAGGCTACACCTTC.

This chain connects TRBV7-2 to TRBJ2-5; perhaps TRBD2 as D (7 bases). CDR3 size: 15 residues. Germline CDR1 SGHTA, CDR2 FQGNSA. Trimming removed 5 bases at V and 4 bases at J, with 17 bases between. CDR3 region: CASSRWGGEGETQYF. Written as DNA, the CDR3 is TGTGCCAGCAGCCGCTGGGGGGGCGAGGGAGAGACCCAGTACTTC.